One and the same sample provided the 17 T cell receptor beta chains below, sequenced in a study of cytomegalovirus exposure and HLA in healthy donors (dated by TCRdb to 2016 to 2017). The method was the immunoSEQ multiplex PCR assay. A mixture of 60 forward primers for TCR Vbeta segments and 13 reverse primers for TCR Jbeta segments was used in the multiplex PCR. TCRdb retrieved this table from immuneACCESS and kept in-frame rearrangements only. Not all clones are present; in checked studies, unresolved V genes account for under half, and no reason is known for the remainder. Across this sample there are about 98,000 clones, with about 74% seen only once. 16% of the sample is in the top ten clones. Sequencing used PBMCs. The origin of the receptors is a man aged 60 to 75 in good health and CMV-seropositive.

The sample holds a few counts of this clone. In DNA, the CDR3 is TGTGCTAGTGGTTTGATTACTAGCACAGATACGCAGTATTTT. This gives the protein CASGLITSTDTQYF. The chain is built from TRBV12-5 and TRBJ2-3; D not resolved. The V end lost 2 bases, the J end lost 0 bases, and 6 bases lay between the germline ends. The CDR3 loop spans 14 amino acids. CDR1 is LGHNT, CDR2 FRNRAP, per germline.

V is TRBV2 and J is TRBJ2-1, with D maybe TRBD2 (5 bases). The CDR3 is 14 amino acids. CDR1 and CDR2 from the germline V gene are SNHLY and FYNNEI. The V end was cut by 4 bases, the J end by 8 bases, with 15 bases between. CDR3 sequence (DNA): TGTGCCAGCAGTGTGCTAGCATCGCGCGATGAGCAGTTCTTC. Translated, it gives CASSVLASRDEQFF.

V is TRBV7-9 and J is TRBJ2-5; TRBD2 matches at 15 bases. The CDR3 length is 17 residues. Germline V gene data show CDR1 as SEHNR and CDR2 as FQNEAQ (reference sequence). The junction had 9 bases not matched to a gene; V was cut back by 5 bases and J by 5 bases. The CDR3 protein is CASSQGLAGGRAETQYF. The CDR3 DNA reads TGTGCCAGCAGCCAAGGACTAGCGGGGGGGCGAGCGGAGACCCAGTACTTC.

The CDR3 spells CASSADRANTEAFF. The CDR3 DNA sequence: TGTGCCAGCAGTGCCGACAGGGCGAACACTGAAGCTTTCTTT. The chain employs TRBV6-1 and TRBJ1-1; 7 bases align to TRBD1. The germline gives CDR1 MNHNS, CDR2 SASEGT. The J segment lost 1 base and the V segment lost 4 bases, leaving 3 bases of the junction unmatched. This CDR3 has 14 amino acids.

V is TRBV5-1 and J is TRBJ2-2; the D is unclear. Germline loops: CDR1 SGHRS, CDR2 YFSETQ. CDR3 length: 14 residues. Deletions cut 3 bases from V and 1 base from J, with 7 bases between. This chain's CDR3 is CASSSGENTGELFF. The CDR3 DNA sequence: TGCGCCAGCAGCTCTGGAGAGAACACCGGGGAGCTGTTTTTT. Based on the CDR3 plus reference TRBV5-1 and TRBJ2-2, the full variable domain is KAGVTQTPRYLIKTRGQQVTLSCSPISGHRSVSWYQQTPGQGLQFLFEYFSETQRNKGNFPGRFSGRQFSNSRSEMNVSTLELGDSALYLCASSSGENTGELFFGEGSRLTVL.

Details on this clone: The junction differs from germline at one of its ends, possibly a read error. The chain is built from TRBV7-9 and TRBJ2-4; 9 nucleotides agree with TRBD1. The CDR3 spans 16 residues. Germline V gene sequence: CDR1 SEHNR, CDR2 FQNEAQ (reference sequence). The CDR3 DNA reads as TGTTCCAGCAGCTTAGCGTTACGGACAGGGGAAAACATTCAGTACTTC. Its protein is CSSSLALRTGENIQYF. The complete variable domain, with remaining parts taken from reference TRBV7-9 and TRBJ2-4, reads DTGVSQNPRHKITKRGQNVTFRCDPISEHNRLYWYRQTLGQGPEFLTYFQNEAQLEKSRLLSDRFSAERPKGSFSTLEIQRTEQGDSAMYLCSSSLALRTGENIQYFGAGTRLSVL.

The chain has TRBV6-6 and TRBJ1-4, with D possibly TRBD1 on 5 matching bases. The CDR3 covers 15 residues. Germline V gene lookup returns CDR1 MNHNY and CDR2 SVGAGI (reference sequence). Trimming took 4 bases from V and 7 from J, leaving 16 bases between them. CDR3 nucleotides: TGTGCCAGCAGTTTCCGCGGCAGGGCCGGTGAAAAACTGTTTTTT. Translated, it gives CASSFRGRAGEKLFF.

This sequence joins TRBV27 and TRBJ1-2; possible D gene TRBD1, 5 bases. V was shortened by 5 bases and J by 7 bases, with 14 bases between the two germline ends. CDR1 is MNHEY and CDR2 is SMNVEV in the germline V gene (reference sequence). CDR3 length equals 13 residues. The CDR3 DNA reads TGTGCCAGCAGTAACTACCGGGGGGTTGGCTACACCTTC. It codes for CASSNYRGVGYTF.

The rearrangement links TRBV6-5 to TRBJ1-6, with D possibly being TRBD1 (6 bases). Trimming took 7 bases from V and 10 from J, leaving 17 bases between them. Germline CDR1 and CDR2: MNHEY and SVGAGI. This CDR3 contains 14 residues. The CDR3 here is CASKRTDGQSPLHF. CDR3 coding DNA: TGTGCCAGCAAGAGGACAGACGGGCAATCACCCCTCCACTTT.

This chain uses TRBV5-8 with TRBJ2-1, with D possibly being TRBD2 (7 bases). Germline CDR1 is SGHTS and CDR2 is YDEGEE. Trimming removed 2 bases at V and 3 bases at J, with 12 bases between. The CDR3 runs 15 residues. CDR3 nucleotide sequence: TGTGCCAGCAGCTTCGGGGGGCCGGTCTACAATGAGCAGTTCTTC. Translating it yields CASSFGGPVYNEQFF.

This chain connects TRBV28 to TRBJ2-7; 11 bases map to TRBD1. Looked up from germline, CDR1 is MDHEN and CDR2 is SYDVKM. With V trimmed by 6 bases and J by 3 bases, 10 bases remained unmatched. The CDR3 is 16 residues long. CDR3 coding DNA: TGTGCCAGCAGGCACGGGACAGGGGGGCTCGGCTACGAGCAGTACTTC. This translates into CASRHGTGGLGYEQYF.

The V gene is TRBV10-3, the J gene TRBJ1-5; possible D gene TRBD1, 6 bases. Trimming removed 5 bases from V and 6 bases from J, with 14 bases in between. The CDR3 contains 14 residues. Germline V gives CDR1 ENHRY, CDR2 SYGVKD. The DNA for the CDR3 is TGTGCCATCAGTATAGAACAGGGAACTCAGCCCCAGCATTTT. Residues: CAISIEQGTQPQHF.

In its sample, this clone was seen a few times. CDR3 amino acids: CASSAGSSNTEAFF. CDR3 in DNA: TGCGCCAGCAGCGCCGGGTCATCGAACACTGAAGCTTTCTTT. V gene TRBV5-1 combines with J gene TRBJ1-1, with D hard to call. The germline CDR1 and CDR2 sequences are SGHRS and YFSETQ. The CDR3 is made up of 14 amino acids. Trimming cost V 4 bases and J 1 base, with 11 bases left between them.

The chain carries TRBV18 and TRBJ2-2; D remains ambiguous. Trimming removed 0 bases at V and 7 bases at J, with 12 bases between. Germline CDR1 and CDR2: KGHSH and LQKENI. The CDR3 covers 15 residues. The chain's CDR3 is CASSPPPTTIGELFF. CDR3 bases: TGTGCCAGCTCACCACCGCCGACAACCATCGGGGAGCTGTTTTTT.

In its sample, this clone was seen a few times. The chain links TRBV29-1 to TRBJ2-7; D is possibly TRBD2 (5 bases). V was pared by 6 bases and J by 5 bases, with 17 bases between. This CDR3 has 13 residues. Germline CDR1 SQVTM, CDR2 ANQGSEA. The CDR3 DNA reads TGCAGCGTCAACTCCGGGGATGGCGACGAGCAGTACTTC. Translation gives CSVNSGDGDEQYF.

V and J are TRBV27 and TRBJ1-6, with D hard to call. Trimming took 4 bases from V and 4 from J, leaving 8 bases between them. Per germline, CDR1 MNHEY and CDR2 SMNVEV (reference sequence). The CDR3 is 14 amino acids. The CDR3 region is CASSSMLYNSPLHF. CDR3 nucleotides: TGTGCCAGCAGTTCTATGTTGTATAATTCACCCCTCCACTTT.

The V call is TRBV4-1, the J call TRBJ2-5, with TRBD2 identical over 16 bases. V shed 4 bases, J shed 5 bases, and the junction held 13 bases outside the gene matches. The germline V gene has CDR1 MGHRA and CDR2 YSYEKL. The CDR3 runs 19 residues. CDR3 sequence (DNA): TGCGCCAGCAGCCGGGAAGCCGGGACTAGCGGGGGGGCGAGGGAGACCCAGTACTTC. This encodes CASSREAGTSGGARETQYF.